This TCR beta chain was retrieved from a study of blood T cell repertoires in COVID-19. The repertoire was sequenced with immunoSEQ multiplex PCR; TCRdb's copy has only in-frame clones and lacks some. The sample carries around 280,000 clones, 75% to 90% recorded once. Participants came from 24 US areas, aged about 18 to 89 years. Participants were placed into cohorts based on the clinical history they reported. The TCR was taken from a woman in her forties who had recovered from COVID-19. The sequencing input was PBMCs or T cells enriched from blood (not recorded which).

The CDR3 region is CASSLADSYGYTF. The DNA for the CDR3 is TGCGCCAGCAGCTTGGCGGACAGCTATGGCTACACCTTC. This sequence joins TRBV5-1 and TRBJ1-2; tentative D call: TRBD1 (6 bases). The CDR3 sequence is 13 residues long. In germline, CDR1 is SGHRS, CDR2 YFSETQ. V was clipped by 0 bases and J by 4 bases, with 7 bases between them.